The 22 T cell receptor beta chains listed next were all sequenced from one sample in a study of cytotoxic CD8 clonotypes in ibrutinib-treated CLL. Profiling relied on immunoSEQ multiplex PCR, and the TCRdb table lists in-frame clones only, not all of them. The sample has 24,000 or so clones, more than 65% seen once. The specimen comprised PBMCs, sampled after 12 months of ibrutinib treatment. These receptors all stem from a human donor with chronic lymphocytic leukemia.

The rearrangement joins TRBV21-1 to TRBJ1-5; TRBD1, the table's D call, was not compared with the DNA. TRBV21-1 is a recognized pseudogene. The length of the CDR3 is 14 residues. DNA for the CDR3: TGTGCCGAACCGGACAGGGCTCCCAATCAGCCCCAGCATTTT. Protein: CAEPDRAPNQPQHF.

V gene TRBV2 combines with J gene TRBJ2-2; perhaps TRBD1 as D (5 bases). The CDR3 is 15 residues long. The V gene's germline CDR1 is SNHLY and CDR2 FYNNEI. Trimming shortened V by 6 bases and J by 0 bases, and 11 bases separated the two germline ends. The CDR3 reads CASSNRPANTGELFF. CDR3 DNA: TGTGCCAGCAGCAACAGGCCCGCGAACACCGGGGAGCTGTTTTTT. The entire variable domain, with the rest obtained from reference TRBV2 and TRBJ2-2, is as follows: EPEVTQTPSHQVTQMGQEVILRCVPISNHLYFYWYRQILGQKVEFLVSFYNNEISEKSEIFDDQFSVERPDGSNFTLKIRSTKLEDSAMYFCASSNRPANTGELFFGEGSRLTVL.

This clone has only one observation. The gene calls are TRBV9 and TRBJ2-2; D ambiguous. The V gene's germline CDR1 is SGDLS and CDR2 YYNGEE. V was trimmed by 4 bases and J by 6 bases, leaving 10 bases between them. The CDR3 has 13 residues. DNA for the CDR3: TGTGCCAGCAGCCTCTACACGGCCGGGGAGCTGTTTTTT. Translated, it gives CASSLYTAGELFF. Drawing the rest from reference TRBV9 and TRBJ2-2, the complete variable domain is DSGVTQTPKHLITATGQRVTLRCSPRSGDLSVYWYQQSLDQGLQFLIQYYNGEERAKGNILERFSAQQFPDLHSELNLSSLELGDSALYFCASSLYTAGELFFGEGSRLTVL.

DNA of the CDR3: TGTGCCACCAGCAGGGGGACTAGCGCTGCAGATACGCAGTATTTT. It yields the protein CATSRGTSAADTQYF. This rearrangement joins TRBV15 to TRBJ2-3; 10 nucleotides agree with TRBD2. Germline V CDR1 and CDR2: LNHNV, YYDKDF (reference sequence). The CDR3 has 15 amino acids. Trimming cost V 3 bases and J 4 bases; bases outside gene matches: 4.

The chain couples TRBV10-1 to TRBJ2-3; TRBD1 or TRBD2 may be the D gene (6 bases each). V gave up 4 bases and J gave up 4 bases, with 12 bases separating them. The CDR3 contains 14 residues. Per germline, CDR1 WNHNN and CDR2 SYGVQD (reference sequence). The CDR3: CASSAGGPADTQYF. DNA for the CDR3: TGCGCCAGCAGTGCTGGGGGGCCTGCAGATACGCAGTATTTT.

This clone was detected once. The J gene is TRBJ2-7, the V gene TRBV7-2, with 11 bases fitting TRBD2. The CDR3 contains 16 residues. Germline V gene lookup returns CDR1 SGHTA and CDR2 FQGNSA. The V gene end was trimmed by 5 bases and the J gene end by 4 bases; junction bases not matched to a gene: 10. CDR3 DNA sequence: TGTGCCAGCAGCCGTAGCGGGGGGGCCATCTCTTACGAGCAGTACTTC. Encoded protein: CASSRSGGAISYEQYF.

This chain uses TRBV12-5 with TRBJ2-3, with 9 bases fitting TRBD2. The ends lost 0 bases at V and 2 bases at J; junction bases unmatched: 12. This CDR3 has 19 residues. CDR1 LGHNT and CDR2 FRNRAP come from the germline V gene. CDR3 coding DNA: TGTGCTAGTGGTTTGGTATTAGGGACTAGCTCCTACCTCACAGATACGCAGTATTTT. The encoded protein is CASGLVLGTSSYLTDTQYF.

The chain is built from TRBV5-1 and TRBJ2-1; the D gene is possibly TRBD1 (7 bases). V was shortened by 3 bases and J by 1 base, with 14 bases between the two germline ends. CDR1 and CDR2 from the germline V gene are SGHRS and YFSETQ. The CDR3 spans 16 residues. The CDR3 loop is CASSWTPGGSYNEQFF. The CDR3, as DNA: TGCGCCAGCAGCTGGACCCCAGGGGGGTCCTACAATGAGCAGTTCTTC.

The V call is TRBV7-6, the J call TRBJ2-3, with D hard to call. The CDR3 runs to 18 residues. The germline V gene has CDR1 SGHVS and CDR2 FNYEAQ. Trimming cost V 0 bases and J 0 bases, with 16 bases left between them. CDR3 bases: TGTGCCAGCAGCTTAGCGCCTTCTATTCTCTCTAGCACAGATACGCAGTATTTT. It specifies CASSLAPSILSSTDTQYF. The variable domain in full, completed from reference TRBV7-6 and TRBJ2-3, reads GAGVSQSPRYKVTKRGQDVALRCDPISGHVSLYWYRQALGQGPEFLTYFNYEAQQDKSGLPNDRFSAERPEGSISTLTIQRTEQRDSAMYRCASSLAPSILSSTDTQYFGPGTRLTVL.

V and J are TRBV7-8 and TRBJ2-7; D is perhaps TRBD2 (6 bases). V lost 5 bases, J lost 3 bases, and 14 bases lay in between. CDR1 is SGHVS and CDR2 is FQNEAQ in the germline V gene. CDR3 size: 14 residues. CDR3 protein: CASSIGTVNYEQYF. The CDR3 DNA reads as TGTGCCAGCAGCATCGGGACTGTCAACTACGAGCAGTACTTC.

This clone was counted a few times. The chain has TRBV10-3 and TRBJ1-3; D possibly corresponds to TRBD1 (5 bases). The CDR3 has 15 residues. In germline, CDR1 is ENHRY, CDR2 SYGVKD. V was cut by 10 bases and J by 2 bases, with 18 bases left in between. The CDR3: CANSGGGNPGNTIYF. The CDR3 nucleotides are TGTGCCAACTCTGGGGGGGGGAACCCTGGAAACACCATATATTTT.

A single count supports this clone. The chain uses TRBV4-1 and TRBJ2-5; 8 bases line up with TRBD2. Germline-derived CDR1 and CDR2 are MGHRA and YSYEKL. J lost 0 bases, V lost 1 base, and 1 base had no gene match. The CDR3 sequence is 15 residues long. The CDR3 loop is CASSQGGGYQETQYF. The CDR3, as DNA: TGCGCCAGCAGCCAAGGCGGGGGGTACCAAGAGACCCAGTACTTC.

The V call is TRBV7-8, the J call TRBJ1-1; tentative D call: TRBD1 (5 bases). CDR1 and CDR2 from the germline V gene are SGHVS and FQNEAQ. V was clipped by 2 bases and J by 4 bases, with 8 bases between them. This CDR3 is built from 13 residues. CDR3: CASSLKQATEAFF. For the CDR3, the DNA is TGTGCCAGCAGCTTAAAACAGGCCACTGAAGCTTTCTTT.

The genes are TRBV11-2 and TRBJ2-3; 9 nucleotides align to TRBD2. The J segment lost 0 bases and the V segment lost 6 bases, leaving 10 bases of the junction unmatched. CDR1 is SGHAT and CDR2 is FQNNGV in the germline V gene. The CDR3 totals 17 residues. For the CDR3, the DNA is TGTGCCAGCAGACCCCGGCTAGCGGGGACTAGCACAGATACGCAGTATTTT. It codes for CASRPRLAGTSTDTQYF. Together with reference TRBV11-2 and TRBJ2-3, the CDR3 gives the full variable domain: EAGVAQSPRYKIIEKRQSVAFWCNPISGHATLYWYQQILGQGPKLLIQFQNNGVVDDSQLPKDRFSAERLKGVDSTLKIQPAKLEDSAVYLCASRPRLAGTSTDTQYFGPGTRLTVL.

The chain carries TRBV7-9 and TRBJ2-2, with 11 bases aligning to TRBD1. The V gene end was trimmed by 6 bases and the J gene end by 3 bases; junction bases not matched to a gene: 12. Germline assignment: CDR1 SEHNR and CDR2 FQNEAQ (reference sequence). The CDR3 runs 18 residues. Written as DNA, the CDR3 is TGTGCCAGCAGTCCCGGGACAGGGGGTTGGCTATACACCGGGGAGCTGTTTTTT. Translated, it gives CASSPGTGGWLYTGELFF.

The chain employs TRBV28 and TRBJ2-2, with 7 bases that match TRBD1. V was pared by 11 bases and J by 4 bases, with 10 bases of the junction left unmatched. This CDR3 contains 14 residues. The V gene's germline CDR1 is MDHEN and CDR2 SYDVKM. As DNA, the CDR3 is TGTGCCGCATTGTCAGGGGGTCGCACCGGGGAGCTGTTTTTT. It yields the protein CAALSGGRTGELFF.

The J gene is TRBJ2-3, the V gene TRBV6-1, with TRBD1 as a possible D gene (5 bases). CDR3 size: 14 residues. Germline loops: CDR1 MNHNS, CDR2 SASEGT. Trimming stripped 10 bases from V and 2 bases from J, with 16 bases between. The CDR3 DNA reads as TGTGCCACTATGACAGCTCCCCACACAGATACGCAGTATTTT. Residues: CATMTAPHTDTQYF.

The V call is TRBV5-1, the J call TRBJ2-2; D remains ambiguous. Germline V gives CDR1 SGHRS, CDR2 YFSETQ. CDR3 length equals 14 residues. Between the trimmed V and J ends, which lost 4 bases and 0 bases, there was a span of 7 bases. CDR3 protein: CASSPNPNTGELFF. The CDR3 coding sequence is TGCGCCAGCAGCCCAAACCCGAACACCGGGGAGCTGTTTTTT.

This clone was observed a single time. V is TRBV20-1 and J is TRBJ2-5; 7 bases fit TRBD2. The germline gives CDR1 DFQATT, CDR2 SNEGSKA (reference sequence). Trimming cost V 3 bases and J 9 bases; bases outside gene matches: 4. This CDR3 has 11 amino acids. The CDR3, as DNA: TGCAGTGCTAGGGGGGGGATCCCCCAGTACTTC. It specifies CSARGGIPQYF.

This sequence joins TRBV28 and TRBJ1-6, with D unclear. Germline values: CDR1 MDHEN, CDR2 SYDVKM. V was clipped by 4 bases and J by 0 bases, with 7 bases between them. The CDR3 totals 15 residues. The CDR3 reads CASSSLDSYNSPLHF. The DNA for the CDR3 is TGTGCCAGCAGTTCACTGGACTCCTATAATTCACCCCTCCACTTT.

This sequence joins TRBV25-1 and TRBJ2-7; 7 nucleotides line up with TRBD1. The V segment lost 4 bases and the J segment 3 bases; nucleotides outside the gene matches: 3. The length of the CDR3 is 13 residues. Germline CDR1 and CDR2: MGHDK and SYGVNS. The CDR3 DNA is TGTGCCAGCAGTGGGGACAGATTCTACGAGCAGTACTTC. This encodes CASSGDRFYEQYF.

This chain uses TRBV11-2 with TRBJ1-4, with 7 bases identical to TRBD1. J lost 9 bases, V lost 6 bases, and 4 bases had no gene match. Germline CDR1 reads SGHAT; CDR2 reads FQNNGV. The CDR3 is 12 residues long. The CDR3 region is CASRQTGKKLFF. Written as DNA, the CDR3 is TGTGCCAGCAGACAGACAGGGAAAAAACTGTTTTTT.